Shown below are 14 T cell receptor beta chains from a single sample sequenced in a study of Graves' ophthalmopathy and Graves' hyperthyroidism. RNA served as the template for amplifying TCR beta CDR3 regions. HTBI primers served in a first-round RT-PCR, which a second-round multiplex PCR followed. Each CDR3 protein is one row after TCRdb ran MiXCR on the multiplex PCR reads. The sample carries some 390,000 distinct CDR3 sequences, approximately 16% recorded once. Input material: peripheral blood. The receptors here all came from a woman aged 18-29 years with Graves' ophthalmopathy.

Only a few counts were recorded for this clonotype. Here the CDR3 reads CASNDGAATNQPQHF. In DNA form, the CDR3 reads TGTGCCAGCAATGATGGGGCAGCGACCAATCAGCCCCAGCATTTT. J is TRBJ1-5 and V is TRBV2; a possible D gene is TRBD1 (5 bases). The germline V and J ends were trimmed by 7 bases and 3 bases, with 16 bases remaining between them. This CDR3 comprises 15 residues. The germline V gene has CDR1 SNHLY and CDR2 FYNNEI.

This clonotype was seen many times. This rearrangement joins TRBV24-1 to TRBJ2-5; 9 bases agree with TRBD1. Germline V gene data show CDR1 as KGHDR and CDR2 as SFDVKD. The CDR3 consists of 14 residues. With V trimmed by 5 bases and J by 5 bases, 5 bases remained unmatched. This CDR3 is CATSAGTGMETQYF. CDR3 DNA: TGTGCCACCAGTGCCGGGACAGGGATGGAGACCCAGTACTTC.

This clonotype was seen many times. The rearrangement uses TRBV11-1 and TRBJ1-1; 7 positions match TRBD1. The germline gives CDR1 SGHAT, CDR2 FQDESV (reference sequence). The junction had 5 bases not matched to a gene; V was cut back by 5 bases and J by 2 bases. The CDR3 length is 14 residues. The CDR3 nucleotides are TGTGCCAGCAGCATTACAGGGGACAACACTGAAGCTTTCTTT. It yields the protein CASSITGDNTEAFF.

This clonotype has a count of ten or more. The chain combines TRBV7-2 with TRBJ1-2; TRBD1 is a possible D gene (6 bases). The germline V gene has CDR1 SGHTA and CDR2 FQGNSA. The V end lost 5 bases, the J end lost 10 bases, and 14 bases lay between the germline ends. The CDR3 length is 12 residues. The chain's CDR3 is CASSPDDRYYTF. Here the CDR3 DNA reads TGTGCCAGCAGCCCTGATGACAGGTACTACACCTTC.

This clonotype was counted at least ten times. The rearrangement uses TRBV11-3 and TRBJ1-1; D perhaps matches TRBD1 (6 bases). V was trimmed by 1 base and J by 5 bases, leaving 17 bases between them. CDR1 SGHNT and CDR2 YENEEA come from the germline V gene. This CDR3 contains 16 residues. Written as DNA, the CDR3 is TGTGCCAGCAGCTTAGTATCCCCTGCTAGGGGGACTGAAGCTTTCTTT. Translated: CASSLVSPARGTEAFF.

This clonotype was recorded at least ten times. The chain uses TRBV29-1 and TRBJ1-3; D unresolved. This CDR3 is 10 amino acids long. Trimming pared 6 bases from V and 3 bases from J, leaving 3 bases between. The germline gives CDR1 SQVTM, CDR2 ANQGSEA. The DNA of the CDR3 is TGCAGCGTCTTTGGAAACACCATATATTTT. This gives the protein CSVFGNTIYF.

This clonotype was seen repeatedly, ten times or more. The chain uses TRBV19 and TRBJ1-3; TRBD1 might be the D (5 bases). The germline V gene has CDR1 LNHDA and CDR2 SQIVND (reference sequence). The CDR3 loop spans 13 amino acids. Between the trimmed V and J ends, which lost 3 bases and 7 bases, there was a span of 10 bases. In nucleotides, the CDR3 is TGTGCCAGTAGTATCGGCCCAGGGAACACCATATATTTT. Translation: CASSIGPGNTIYF. The whole variable domain, remainder taken from reference TRBV19 and TRBJ1-3, is DGGITQSPKYLFRKEGQNVTLSCEQNLNHDAMYWYRQDPGQGLRLIYYSQIVNDFQKGDIAEGYSVSREKKESFPLTVTSAQKNPTAFYLCASSIGPGNTIYFGEGSWLTVV.

This clonotype was recorded many times. A read error may be the cause here, since a much bigger clone is one base away. Likely a read error: the CDR3 ends without its conserved phenylalanine or tryptophan. The chain joins TRBV6-2 or TRBV6-3 to TRBJ1-1, with 7 bases that match TRBD1. The trim removed 5 bases at V and 0 bases at J, leaving 6 bases unmatched. From germline, CDR1 is MNHEY and CDR2 SVGEGT. The CDR3 has 15 residues. The CDR3 bases are TGTGCCAGCAGTCAAGGGGGGACAGTGAACACTGAAGCTTTCCTT. Protein sequence: CASSQGGTVNTEAFL.

This clonotype was counted at least ten times. The chain joins TRBV29-1 to TRBJ2-5; D is unresolved. Trimming shortened V by 8 bases and J by 2 bases, and 15 bases separated the two germline ends. This CDR3 spans 13 amino acids. CDR1 is SQVTM, CDR2 ANQGSEA, per germline. For the CDR3, the DNA is TGCAGCTCCTACTCGACAAATCAAGAGACCCAGTACTTC. This codes for CSSYSTNQETQYF.

At least ten counts were recorded for this clonotype. The V and J genes are TRBV7-8 and TRBJ2-7, with 11 bases identical to TRBD2. With 4 bases clipped from V and 4 bases from J, the junction kept 9 bases outside the gene matches. Germline loops: CDR1 SGHVS, CDR2 FQNEAQ. The CDR3 contains 16 residues. This CDR3 is CASSSQTSGSRYEQYF. The CDR3 DNA is TGTGCCAGCAGCTCCCAAACTAGCGGGAGTAGGTACGAGCAGTACTTC.

This clonotype was seen at least ten times. The V gene is TRBV29-1, the J gene TRBJ1-1; D perhaps matches TRBD1 (5 bases). The germline V and J ends were trimmed by 6 bases and 6 bases, with 14 bases remaining between them. Germline V gives CDR1 SQVTM, CDR2 ANQGSEA. The CDR3 is 12 amino acids. The CDR3: CSVGDLRAEAFF. DNA for the CDR3: TGCAGCGTCGGGGACCTGCGGGCTGAAGCTTTCTTT.

The rearrangement links TRBV6-2 or TRBV6-3 to TRBJ1-5; a possible D gene is TRBD1 (5 bases). The CDR3 runs to 17 residues. Germline lookup yields CDR1 MNHEY and CDR2 SVGEGT. V was shortened by 0 bases and J by 9 bases, with 21 bases between the two germline ends. CDR3 loop: CASSYSLAGTALRPQHF. The CDR3 region has the DNA TGTGCCAGCAGTTACTCGTTGGCAGGGACGGCCCTGAGGCCCCAGCATTTT.

This clonotype was seen at least ten times. This sequence joins TRBV7-9 and TRBJ2-4, with D maybe TRBD1 (6 bases). Deletions cut 4 bases from V and 1 base from J, with 8 bases between. The germline V gene encodes CDR1 SEHNR and CDR2 FQNEAQ (reference sequence). The CDR3 covers 14 residues. The CDR3 nucleotides are TGTGCCAGCAGCTCCGACAGGGCCAAAAACATTCAGTACTTC. It encodes CASSSDRAKNIQYF.

J is TRBJ1-2 and V is TRBV20-1; unclear D gene. The CDR3 sequence is 12 residues long. Per germline, CDR1 DFQATT and CDR2 SNEGSKA (reference sequence). V lost 0 bases and J lost 8, with 10 bases in between. The CDR3 loop is CSARDLGAGYTF. CDR3 nucleotides: TGCAGTGCTAGAGATCTCGGCGCCGGCTACACCTTC.